This section outlines one TCR beta chain sequence together with its context. Antigen specificity is unknown. These data come from a study of T cell repertoires in cytomegalovirus infection. For the study at large: In the study, CMV epitopes included recently identified HLA-C-restricted and well-studied HLA-B-restricted ones.

From the reads, TCRdb called clonotypes with MiXCR, one entry per CDR3 protein. Among hundreds of thousands of distinct CDR3 sequences listed, about two fifths were seen once. The sequence was obtained from a human donor in good health (CMV status not recorded). Some clones in this sample may be carry-over from other donors' samples. The material sequenced was cultured PBMCs, taken from culture after CMV antigen stimulation.

The CDR3 DNA reads as TGCAGTGCTCACATACAAGACAGAGCGAGGGGCTACACCTTC. Residues: CSAHIQDRARGYTF. This sequence joins TRBV20-1 and TRBJ1-2; a possible D gene is TRBD1 (5 bases). V dropped 5 bases and J dropped 8 bases, with 21 bases sitting between them. The length of the CDR3 is 14 residues. Germline V gives CDR1 DFQATT, CDR2 SNEGSKA (reference sequence).